The text below deals with one TCR beta chain. The clone's antigen remains unknown. No clone much larger than this one lies a single base away; base qualities are absent. These data come from a study of blood T cell repertoires in COVID-19 (dated by TCRdb to the early 2020s). A note on the overall study: Collaborator samples came from the United States, Italy and Spain and covered acute and convalescent phases of COVID-19. The material from the prospective study consisted of cDNA or gDNA derived from T cells, B-cell-depleted T cells, or PBMCs. The dataset comprised deeply sampled blood TCRbeta repertoires from subjects exposed to, actively infected with, or recovered from COVID-19. The repertoires were released in a freely available public database meant as a resource for research on the immune response to SARS-CoV-2. The samples were drawn from the first 160 participants of the ongoing ImmuneRACE study and from over 950 subjects provided by 6 global collaborators. A de-identified subject ID, COVID-19 status, age in years and sex were almost always included in the sample metadata. Where available, HLA class I and class II types were obtained from metadata supplied by the sample provider rather than from assay-based typing. Findings and caveats that apply to the study as a whole: The quantity of clinical and demographic metadata differed by source and by participant and was supplied without curation.

TCRbeta CDR3 regions were amplified from genomic DNA by means of the immunoSEQ Assay, a bias-controlled multiplex PCR. Regarding the original processing steps: The number of nucleated cells in each sample was estimated by amplification of reference gene primers within the assay. Sequence reads were collapsed and filtered to measure the absolute abundance of every unique TCRbeta CDR3 rearrangement. For each sample, productive Simpson clonality was calculated as the square root of Simpson's diversity index across productive rearrangements. The table was pulled from immuneACCESS by TCRdb, which kept in-frame rearrangements only. Such tables lose some clones; where checked, under half of the loss comes from unresolved V genes, and the rest has no known cause. That table furnishes V, J and clone size, whereas the DNA furnished D and trimming. In this sample the table shows fewer than 300,000 clones, 80% to 90% of which occur a single time. Around 6% of the sample goes to the ten largest clones.

Taken from the germline V gene, the CDR1 and CDR2 loops are SGDLS and YYNGEE. V loses 1 base of germline sequence and J loses 5 bases, and the interval between the two ends is 18 bases. The CDR3 goes from the cysteine to the phenylalanine over 16 residues. Only the CDR3 portion is preserved as DNA: 48 bases, with reading frame beginning at the first base. The collaborating institutions used their own protocols to collect whole blood in K2EDTA tubes. For TCRbeta analysis, collaborators shipped samples as frozen whole blood, isolated PBMCs, or DNA extracted from either of those sample types. Recombination linked TRBV9 to TRBJ2-5; the D region possibly corresponds to TRBD1 (5 bases align). The sample consisted of peripheral blood. The clonotype originates from a man older than 75 with acute or convalescent COVID-19. The DNA is TGTGCCAGCAGCGTAACAAGTACAGGTGGTTGGGAGACCCAGTACTTC. Its translation is CASSVTSTGGWETQYF.